This entry concerns a single T cell receptor (beta chain). Its antigen remains unknown. The sample belongs to a study of radiation and T cells in renal cell carcinoma. Time point reported: baseline pretreatment blood. Indicated treatment: 15 Gy SBRT to primary tumor, nephrectomy 4 weeks later. The patient's renal cell carcinoma had clear cell pathology. Whole-study findings and limits: In blood, top tumor clones expanded by 2 weeks, shrinking by 4.

Germline CDR1 and CDR2: SGDLS and YYNGEE. The ends were cut back, 0 bases at V and 2 bases at J, with 11 bases in the middle. The CDR3 loop spans 16 amino acids. Method: immunoSEQ multiplex PCR; TCRdb's copy keeps in-frame clones and lacks some. The table has some 110,000 clones, roughly four fifths seen once. Specimen: blood, collected from a patient whose treatment included radiotherapy and nephrectomy. The clonotype originates from a woman in her sixties or seventies with renal cell carcinoma. This chain uses TRBV9 with TRBJ2-2, with a tentative D call TRBD2 (5 bases). The CDR3 nucleotides read TGTGCCAGCAGCGTAGGACGAGGGCCCAACACCGGGGAGCTGTTTTTT. The encoded protein is CASSVGRGPNTGELFF.